This is a list of T cell receptor beta chains from one sample in a study of CD8 T cells in ankylosing spondylitis. TCRdb independently ran MiXCR on the 5' RACE reads; one entry per CDR3 protein. The repertoire includes about 350,000 distinct CDR3 sequences, roughly 20% of them detected once, and less than 15% sits in the top ten. Sequencing used blood, either unsorted or a sorted T cell fraction (not recorded which). The receptors originated from a male donor with ankylosing spondylitis or in good health (not recorded which). Each CDR3 is given with its conserved first and last residue. A D gene is named only where the DNA matches it firmly. Some rows have no size entry. The others give once, few or many, or a class for an expanded clone.

J gene: TRBJ2-2; clone size: few; D gene: NA; V gene: TRBV6-2/TRBV6-3; CDR3 DNA: TGTGCCAGCAGTAAGGACAGGGAGCTGTTTTTT; CDR3 protein: CASSKDRELFF
J gene: TRBJ2-7; clone size: NA; D gene: TRBD1; V gene: TRBV4-1; CDR3 DNA: TGCGCCAGCAGCCAGGAAGGGACAGGGGGAGACTACGAGCAGTACTTC; CDR3 protein: CASSQEGTGGDYEQYF
J gene: TRBJ2-5; clone size: few; D gene: NA; V gene: TRBV10-3; CDR3 DNA: TGTGCCATCAGAGAAGGACACCAAGAGACCCAGTACTTC; CDR3 protein: CAIREGHQETQYF
J gene: TRBJ2-3; clone size: NA; D gene: NA; V gene: TRBV3-1; CDR3 DNA: TGTGCCAGCAGCCACTTCGGGACAAAAGACACAGATACGCAGTATTTT; CDR3 protein: CASSHFGTKDTDTQYF
J gene: TRBJ2-3; clone size: NA; D gene: NA; V gene: TRBV11-2; CDR3 DNA: TGTGCCAGCAGCTTAGAGCCACTGTCACCGCAGTATTTT; CDR3 protein: CASSLEPLSPQYF
J gene: TRBJ2-2; clone size: NA; D gene: TRBD2; V gene: TRBV7-9; CDR3 DNA: TGTGCCAGCAGCACCGGGGGGGGACTACGAAACACCGGGGAGCTGTTTTTT; CDR3 protein: CASSTGGGLRNTGELFF
J gene: TRBJ1-3; clone size: NA; D gene: NA; V gene: TRBV12-3/TRBV12-4; CDR3 DNA: TGTGCCAGCAAGGGTCCAGGGGTGGACACCATATATTTT; CDR3 protein: CASKGPGVDTIYF
J gene: TRBJ2-3; clone size: NA; D gene: NA; V gene: TRBV5-1; CDR3 DNA: TGCGCCAGCAGCTTGCCGTCCGAAGATACGCAGTATTTT; CDR3 protein: CASSLPSEDTQYF
J gene: TRBJ2-1; clone size: NA; D gene: NA; V gene: TRBV2; CDR3 DNA: TGTGCCAGCAGCCGTTATCTCAATGAGCAGTTCTTC; CDR3 protein: CASSRYLNEQFF
J gene: TRBJ2-2; clone size: NA; D gene: NA; V gene: TRBV10-2; CDR3 DNA: TGCGCCAGCCCGTCCCGCGGCGGGGAGCTGTTTTTT; CDR3 protein: CASPSRGGELFF
J gene: TRBJ1-2; clone size: few; D gene: NA; V gene: TRBV27; CDR3 DNA: TGTGCCAGCAGACTAGGGGATGGCTACACCTTC; CDR3 protein: CASRLGDGYTF
J gene: TRBJ2-1; clone size: NA; D gene: TRBD2; V gene: TRBV20-1; CDR3 DNA: TGCAGTGCTAGGGCTAGCGGGGGGGGTTTTAATGAGCAGTTCTTC; CDR3 protein: CSARASGGGFNEQFF
J gene: TRBJ2-1; clone size: NA; D gene: NA; V gene: TRBV9; CDR3 DNA: TGTGCCAGCAGCGTAGAAGGCTGGGTCCGACCGGGCTCCTACAATGAGCAGTTCTTC; CDR3 protein: CASSVEGWVRPGSYNEQFF
J gene: TRBJ1-6; clone size: NA; D gene: TRBD1; V gene: TRBV7-3; CDR3 DNA: TGTGCCAGCTCCGGGACAGCAAATTCACCCCTCCACTTT; CDR3 protein: CASSGTANSPLHF
J gene: TRBJ2-7; clone size: NA; D gene: NA; V gene: TRBV7-9; CDR3 DNA: TGTGCCAGCAGCTTAGTGGAGATAGAGCAGTACTTC; CDR3 protein: CASSLVEIEQYF
J gene: TRBJ2-7; clone size: few; D gene: NA; V gene: TRBV4-1; CDR3 DNA: TGCGCCAGCAGCCAAGATCCCCTACGGAACGATGAGCAGTACTTC; CDR3 protein: CASSQDPLRNDEQYF
J gene: TRBJ2-7; clone size: few; D gene: TRBD2; V gene: TRBV10-3; CDR3 DNA: TGTGCCCCCAAGGTAGCGGGGACCTCCTACGAGCAGTACTTC; CDR3 protein: CAPKVAGTSYEQYF
J gene: TRBJ2-5; clone size: NA; D gene: TRBD2; V gene: TRBV12-3/TRBV12-4; CDR3 DNA: TGTGCCAGCAGTGCCCGACTAGCGGAGACCCAGTACTTC; CDR3 protein: CASSARLAETQYF
J gene: TRBJ2-2; clone size: NA; D gene: NA; V gene: TRBV2; CDR3 DNA: TGTGCCAGCACACCGGGACCCCCTACCGGGGAGCTGTTTTTT; CDR3 protein: CASTPGPPTGELFF
J gene: TRBJ2-7; clone size: few; D gene: TRBD1; V gene: TRBV12-3/TRBV12-4; CDR3 DNA: TGTGCCAGCAGAGCCTGGACAGGGGAGTACGAGCAGTACTTC; CDR3 protein: CASRAWTGEYEQYF
J gene: TRBJ1-6; clone size: NA; D gene: NA; V gene: TRBV7-9; CDR3 DNA: TGTGCCAGCAGCTTTGGGCCGGGGCTGGGTTCACCCCTCCACTTT; CDR3 protein: CASSFGPGLGSPLHF
J gene: TRBJ2-7; clone size: NA; D gene: NA; V gene: TRBV20-1; CDR3 DNA: TGCAGTGCTAGAGATCAACTAGGTCTTTCCTACGAGCAGTACTTC; CDR3 protein: CSARDQLGLSYEQYF
J gene: TRBJ2-3; clone size: few; D gene: TRBD2; V gene: TRBV28; CDR3 DNA: TGTGCCAGCAAAACCGATAGCGGGGATGAAACAGATACGCAGTATTTT; CDR3 protein: CASKTDSGDETDTQYF
J gene: TRBJ2-5; clone size: few; D gene: NA; V gene: TRBV20-1; CDR3 DNA: TGCAGTGCTAGAGATCTGGGGGACAACCAAGAGACCCAGTACTTC; CDR3 protein: CSARDLGDNQETQYF
J gene: TRBJ2-3; clone size: NA; D gene: NA; V gene: TRBV7-2; CDR3 DNA: TGTGCCAGCAGCTCGCCCAGGGAGAGGCTAATCTATACGCAGTATTTT; CDR3 protein: CASSSPRERLIYTQYF
J gene: TRBJ2-7; clone size: NA; D gene: NA; V gene: TRBV4-1; CDR3 DNA: TGCGCCAGCAGCCATCAGCCGGGACGCAGCTTCTACGAGCAGTACTTC; CDR3 protein: CASSHQPGRSFYEQYF
J gene: TRBJ2-3; clone size: NA; D gene: NA; V gene: TRBV30; CDR3 DNA: TGTGCCTGGAGTGTAATGGAGTATACAGATACGCAGTATTTT; CDR3 protein: CAWSVMEYTDTQYF
J gene: TRBJ2-4; clone size: NA; D gene: NA; V gene: TRBV4-1; CDR3 DNA: TGCGCCAGCAGCCCGAGCGATAAGACAGGGAGGGAAAACATTCAGTACTTC; CDR3 protein: CASSPSDKTGRENIQYF
J gene: TRBJ2-5; clone size: few; D gene: NA; V gene: TRBV12-3/TRBV12-4; CDR3 DNA: TGTGCCAGCAGTCCCAATTTAGGGTTGGAGACCCAGTACTTC; CDR3 protein: CASSPNLGLETQYF
J gene: TRBJ1-2; clone size: NA; D gene: NA; V gene: TRBV19; CDR3 DNA: TGTGCCAGTAGTATTAGATCGGGGTTCACTGACTACACCTTC; CDR3 protein: CASSIRSGFTDYTF
J gene: TRBJ2-7; clone size: many; D gene: NA; V gene: TRBV12-3/TRBV12-4; CDR3 DNA: TGTGCCAGCAGTCCCACACAGGGATACGAGCAGTACTTC; CDR3 protein: CASSPTQGYEQYF
J gene: TRBJ2-7; clone size: few; D gene: NA; V gene: TRBV4-1; CDR3 DNA: TGCGCCAGCAGCCAAGACGCCGCCGAGCAGTACTTC; CDR3 protein: CASSQDAAEQYF
J gene: TRBJ2-7; clone size: NA; D gene: NA; V gene: TRBV30; CDR3 DNA: TGTGCCTGGAGTGTAGCCTACGAGCAGTACTTC; CDR3 protein: CAWSVAYEQYF
J gene: TRBJ2-7; clone size: NA; D gene: TRBD2; V gene: TRBV5-1; CDR3 DNA: TGCGCCAGCAGACTCACGCTATTAGCGGGGGGCGTCTACGAGCAGTACTTC; CDR3 protein: CASRLTLLAGGVYEQYF
J gene: TRBJ2-5; clone size: NA; D gene: TRBD2; V gene: TRBV27; CDR3 DNA: TGTGCCAGCAGTCCACTAGCGGGGGGGCTGGAAGAGACCCAGTACTTC; CDR3 protein: CASSPLAGGLEETQYF
J gene: TRBJ1-1; clone size: NA; D gene: TRBD1; V gene: TRBV6-2/TRBV6-3; CDR3 DNA: TGTGCCAGCAGTTCCCGGGACAGGGTTCGTGTTTTCCCAAGGGACACTGAAGCTTTCTTT; CDR3 protein: CASSSRDRVRVFPRDTEAFF
J gene: TRBJ1-2; clone size: few; D gene: NA; V gene: TRBV11-3; CDR3 DNA: TGTGCCAGCAGCTCGCCTTTAGGTCATGGCTACACCTTC; CDR3 protein: CASSSPLGHGYTF
J gene: TRBJ1-1; clone size: few; D gene: TRBD1; V gene: TRBV12-3/TRBV12-4; CDR3 DNA: TGTGCCAGCAGTTTCTCGACTACAGGGGTAACTGAAGCTTTCTTT; CDR3 protein: CASSFSTTGVTEAFF
J gene: TRBJ2-7; clone size: few; D gene: NA; V gene: TRBV20-1; CDR3 DNA: TGCAGTGCCCTTCCGAAATCCGACGTTCTTTGGACTCCCGCCTCCTACGAGCAGTACTTC; CDR3 protein: CSALPKSDVLWTPASYEQYF
J gene: TRBJ2-7; clone size: NA; D gene: TRBD1; V gene: TRBV25-1; CDR3 DNA: TGTGCCAGCAGTGAATACCATCCAACAGGGGACGAGCAGTACTTC; CDR3 protein: CASSEYHPTGDEQYF
J gene: TRBJ2-7; clone size: NA; D gene: TRBD2; V gene: TRBV12-3/TRBV12-4; CDR3 DNA: TGTGCCAGCAGCCAACGAGGACTAGCAGGGGAGCAGTACTTC; CDR3 protein: CASSQRGLAGEQYF
J gene: TRBJ1-5; clone size: NA; D gene: NA; V gene: TRBV4-1; CDR3 DNA: TGCGCCAGCAGCCAAGTTTGGACTAGCAATCAGCCCCAGCATTTT; CDR3 protein: CASSQVWTSNQPQHF
J gene: TRBJ2-7; clone size: few; D gene: NA; V gene: TRBV3-1; CDR3 DNA: TGTGCCAGCAGCCCCCCAGGGCGGGGACTCGAGCAGTACTTC; CDR3 protein: CASSPPGRGLEQYF
J gene: TRBJ2-5; clone size: few; D gene: TRBD1; V gene: TRBV6-1; CDR3 DNA: TGTGCCAGCAGTGAAGAGACAGGGGCCCAAGAGACCCAGTACTTC; CDR3 protein: CASSEETGAQETQYF
J gene: TRBJ2-7; clone size: few; D gene: NA; V gene: TRBV6-5; CDR3 DNA: TGTGCCAGCAGTTACCCCGGAGGAGAGCAGTACTTC; CDR3 protein: CASSYPGGEQYF
J gene: TRBJ2-2; clone size: NA; D gene: NA; V gene: TRBV20-1; CDR3 DNA: TGCAGTGCTAGAGATAGGGATCGGGCCGGGGAGCTGTTTTTT; CDR3 protein: CSARDRDRAGELFF
J gene: TRBJ2-5; clone size: NA; D gene: TRBD2; V gene: TRBV4-1; CDR3 DNA: TGCGCCAGCAGCCAGATAGCGGGGGAACAAGAGACCCAGTACTTC; CDR3 protein: CASSQIAGEQETQYF
J gene: TRBJ2-1; clone size: NA; D gene: NA; V gene: TRBV4-1; CDR3 DNA: TGCGCCAGCAGCCAAGAACGAATAGCGAACAATGAGCAGTTCTTC; CDR3 protein: CASSQERIANNEQFF
J gene: TRBJ1-1; clone size: NA; D gene: TRBD1; V gene: TRBV3-1; CDR3 DNA: TGTGCCAGCAAAACAGGGGGTGAAGCTTTCTTT; CDR3 protein: CASKTGGEAFF